A single sample is the source of the 23 T cell receptor beta chains below, sequenced in a study of blood T cell repertoires in COVID-19. The method was immunoSEQ multiplex PCR; TCRdb's version includes in-frame clones alone and lacks a portion of them. This table has around 16,000 clones, around nine tenths appearing once. The sequenced sample was peripheral blood. Every receptor here comes from a human donor in a cohort sampled during active COVID-19.

This clone was found once. The chain couples TRBV6-4 to TRBJ2-6, with D perhaps matching TRBD2 (5 bases). V was clipped by 6 bases and J by 0 bases, with 12 bases between them. Germline CDR1 MRHNA, CDR2 SNTAGT. This CDR3 is 16 amino acids long. CDR3 nucleotide sequence: TGTGCCAGCAGCGAGGGTGCAGCCTCTGGGGCCAACGTCCTGACTTTC. This gives the protein CASSEGAASGANVLTF.

The chain carries TRBV6-2 or TRBV6-3 and TRBJ1-1; the D gene is possibly TRBD1 (6 bases). Germline V CDR1 and CDR2: MNHEY, SVGEGT. V was clipped by 1 base and J by 10 bases, with 10 bases between them. The CDR3 extends over 12 amino acids. The CDR3 DNA follows: TGTGCCAGCAGTTACTGGCAGGGGATAGCTTTCTTT. Amino acid sequence: CASSYWQGIAFF.

The CDR3 DNA reads TGTGCCAGCAGTTACACACCCCGAGGGGGACAAGAGACCCAGTACTTC. As protein: CASSYTPRGGQETQYF. The chain has TRBV6-5 and TRBJ2-5; D might be TRBD1 (6 bases). V was pared by 2 bases and J by 2 bases, with 15 bases between. This CDR3 comprises 16 residues. Germline V lookup: CDR1 MNHEY, CDR2 SVGAGI.

The sample holds a few counts of this clone. V gene TRBV5-8 combines with J gene TRBJ1-2, with 8 bases aligning to TRBD1. With 4 bases clipped from V and 3 bases from J, the junction kept 5 bases outside the gene matches. In germline, CDR1 is SGHTS, CDR2 YDEGEE. CDR3 length: 14 residues. The CDR3 protein is CASSQGAAYYGYTF. In DNA form, the CDR3 reads TGTGCCAGCAGCCAGGGGGCTGCGTACTATGGCTACACCTTC.

CDR3 sequence: CAWSVRDTGELFF. Here the CDR3 DNA reads TGTGCCTGGAGTGTCCGGGATACCGGGGAGCTGTTTTTT. The genes are TRBV30 and TRBJ2-2, with D possibly TRBD2 on 5 matching bases. V gave up 0 bases and J gave up 5 bases, with 7 bases separating them. Germline values: CDR1 GTSNPN, CDR2 SVGIG (reference sequence). The CDR3 spans 13 residues.

V gene TRBV24-1 combines with J gene TRBJ1-5; no definite D call. The CDR3 contains 14 residues. From germline, CDR1 is KGHDR and CDR2 SFDVKD. V was shortened by 5 bases and J by 0 bases, with 7 bases between the two germline ends. CDR3 sequence (DNA): TGTGCCACCAGTGCAGGAAATAGCAATCAGCCCCAGCATTTT. Its translation is CATSAGNSNQPQHF.

This clone was counted between two and nine times. The chain combines TRBV18 with TRBJ1-4; D unclear. The CDR3 totals 15 residues. Trimming took off 6 bases at V and 0 bases at J, with 11 bases between the two ends. Germline assignment: CDR1 KGHSH and CDR2 LQKENI. The CDR3, as DNA: TGTGCCAGCTCCCCCCAAGCTGCAACTAATGAAAAACTGTTTTTT. It translates to CASSPQAATNEKLFF.

The rearrangement links TRBV24-1 to TRBJ2-7, with D hard to call. There are 13 residues in the CDR3. CDR1 and CDR2 (germline): KGHDR, SFDVKD. The ends were cut back, 3 bases at V and 4 bases at J, with 9 bases in the middle. CDR3 amino acids: CATSDPNGYEQYF. The DNA for the CDR3 is TGTGCCACCAGTGATCCGAACGGGTACGAGCAGTACTTC.

This rearrangement joins TRBV5-1 to TRBJ2-3; the match to TRBD2 covers 13 bases. V shed 4 bases, J shed 1 base, and the junction held 3 bases outside the gene matches. CDR1 is SGHRS and CDR2 is YFSETQ in the germline V gene. The CDR3 length is 16 residues. CDR3 nucleotides: TGCGCCAGCAGCGCCGGACTAGCGGGGGGCACAGATACGCAGTATTTT. Translated: CASSAGLAGGTDTQYF. Supplemented by reference TRBV5-1 and TRBJ2-3, the full variable domain reads KAGVTQTPRYLIKTRGQQVTLSCSPISGHRSVSWYQQTPGQGLQFLFEYFSETQRNKGNFPGRFSGRQFSNSRSEMNVSTLELGDSALYLCASSAGLAGGTDTQYFGPGTRLTVL.

The chain is built from TRBV7-2 and TRBJ2-5, with 8 bases identical to TRBD2. The CDR3 contains 17 residues. V lost 3 bases, J lost 1 base, and 10 bases stayed unmatched. Per the germline V gene, CDR1 is SGHTA and CDR2 is FQGNSA. The CDR3 nucleotides read TGTGCCAGCAGCTTCAGGGTCCAGACTAGCGCCCAAGAGACCCAGTACTTC. It codes for CASSFRVQTSAQETQYF.

The genes are TRBV10-3 and TRBJ2-6; D remains ambiguous. CDR1 is ENHRY and CDR2 is SYGVKD in the germline V gene. CDR3 length: 17 amino acids. V shed 3 bases and J shed 2 bases, with 14 bases lying between them. CDR3 amino acids: CAISEPSQRTGANVLTF. The CDR3, as DNA: TGTGCCATCAGTGAACCCTCCCAGAGGACTGGGGCCAACGTCCTGACTTTC.

This chain uses TRBV19 with TRBJ2-2; 8 nucleotides match TRBD1. With 4 bases clipped from V and 5 bases from J, the junction kept 3 bases outside the gene matches. Looked up from germline, CDR1 is LNHDA and CDR2 is SQIVND (reference sequence). This CDR3 is 14 amino acids long. The DNA for the CDR3 is TGTGCCAGTAGTAATAGACAGGGGACCGGGGAGCTGTTTTTT. The encoded protein is CASSNRQGTGELFF.

The chain combines TRBV7-2 with TRBJ2-2; 7 bases map to TRBD2. J was trimmed by 4 bases and V by 5 bases; bases with no gene match: 10. CDR1 and CDR2 from the germline V gene are SGHTA and FQGNSA. The CDR3 runs 16 residues. This chain's CDR3 is CASSPHSGGSTGELFF. As DNA, the CDR3 is TGTGCCAGCAGCCCCCATTCCGGGGGGAGCACCGGGGAGCTGTTTTTT.

This clone was found a few times. V is TRBV7-9 and J is TRBJ2-6, with a weak D call TRBD1 (6 bases). The germline V gene has CDR1 SEHNR and CDR2 FQNEAQ (reference sequence). V was shortened by 9 bases and J by 0 bases, with 21 bases between the two germline ends. The CDR3 has 18 residues. The CDR3 loop reads CASKIPGQVYSGANVLTF. The CDR3 DNA follows: TGTGCCAGTAAAATCCCGGGACAAGTCTACTCTGGGGCCAACGTCCTGACTTTC. Together with reference TRBV7-9 and TRBJ2-6, the CDR3 gives the full variable domain: DTGVSQNPRHKITKRGQNVTFRCDPISEHNRLYWYRQTLGQGPEFLTYFQNEAQLEKSRLLSDRFSAERPKGSFSTLEIQRTEQGDSAMYLCASKIPGQVYSGANVLTFGAGSRLTVL.

The chain combines TRBV6-6 with TRBJ1-3, with D possibly TRBD1 on 5 matching bases. Germline CDR1 reads MNHNY; CDR2 reads SVGAGI (reference sequence). This CDR3 contains 15 residues. V was pared by 5 bases and J by 4 bases, with 15 bases between. CDR3: CASSTGGVGGNTIYF. The CDR3 DNA follows: TGTGCCAGCAGTACTGGGGGGGTGGGCGGAAACACCATATATTTT.

The chain uses TRBV9 and TRBJ2-2, with D perhaps matching TRBD2 (5 bases). Germline-derived CDR1 and CDR2 are SGDLS and YYNGEE. V was clipped by 2 bases and J by 0 bases, with 8 bases between them. This CDR3 comprises 15 residues. The CDR3, as DNA: TGTGCCAGCAGCGTCCGCGGGTCGAACACCGGGGAGCTGTTTTTT. This encodes CASSVRGSNTGELFF.

This chain joins TRBV5-4 and TRBJ2-5; D may be TRBD1 (6 bases). The CDR3 sequence is 14 residues long. V was clipped by 4 bases and J by 4 bases, with 14 bases between them. Germline CDR1 reads SGHNT; CDR2 reads YYREEE (reference sequence). In DNA, the CDR3 is TGTGCCAGCAGCCCGCAACAGGGACCAGAGACCCAGTACTTC. This gives the protein CASSPQQGPETQYF.

The rearrangement links TRBV19 to TRBJ1-2; no clear D gene. Germline CDR1 reads LNHDA; CDR2 reads SQIVND (reference sequence). CDR3 size: 14 residues. V was shortened by 5 bases and J by 7 bases, with 17 bases between the two germline ends. The CDR3 nucleotides are TGTGCCAGTAGTGAGAGGGATCGGCCCCGTGGCTACACCTTC. Protein: CASSERDRPRGYTF.

In its sample, this clone was seen once. The genes are TRBV9 and TRBJ1-5; 10 bases map to TRBD1. The CDR3 totals 15 residues. The germline gives CDR1 SGDLS, CDR2 YYNGEE. The ends lost 4 bases at V and 2 bases at J; junction bases unmatched: 3. The CDR3 nucleotides read TGTGCCAGCAGCCCCGGGACAGGGGGCAATCAGCCCCAGCATTTT. Translating gives CASSPGTGGNQPQHF.

The chain recombines TRBV5-1 with TRBJ2-1, with D tentatively TRBD2 (7 bases). The CDR3 spans 16 residues. The V end lost 3 bases, the J end lost 8 bases, and 21 bases lay between the germline ends. Germline V gene lookup returns CDR1 SGHRS and CDR2 YFSETQ. CDR3 DNA: TGCGCCAGCAGCTCCTTGTCGGGGGGCATGGTCGATGAGCAGTTCTTC. It codes for CASSSLSGGMVDEQFF.

This sequence joins TRBV19 and TRBJ1-5; 7 bases are a match to TRBD1. Unmatched junction bases numbered 7, after V lost 1 base and J lost 4 bases. Germline loops: CDR1 LNHDA, CDR2 SQIVND (reference sequence). The CDR3 is made up of 16 amino acids. CDR3 bases: TGTGCCAGTAGTATAGGTACAGGGGTTGGGAATCAGCCCCAGCATTTT. This translates into CASSIGTGVGNQPQHF.

This clone was detected only once. The rearrangement links TRBV7-2 to TRBJ2-1; 8 bases agree with TRBD2. Losses at the gene ends were 3 bases for V and 7 bases for J; bases not matched to a gene: 8. Germline V gene data show CDR1 as SGHTA and CDR2 as FQGNSA. The CDR3 consists of 15 residues. The CDR3 loop is CASSFSGGAVNEQFF. The DNA of the CDR3 is TGTGCCAGCAGCTTTTCGGGGGGGGCTGTAAATGAGCAGTTCTTC.

This sequence joins TRBV23-1 and TRBJ2-7; D is uncertain. TRBV23-1 is an ORF; its function is uncertain. The CDR3 is 14 amino acids. Trimming removed 9 bases from V and 0 bases from J, with 15 bases in between. CDR3 region: CASFLLGISYEQYF. CDR3 sequence (DNA): TGCGCCAGTTTTTTGCTCGGTATCTCCTACGAGCAGTACTTC.